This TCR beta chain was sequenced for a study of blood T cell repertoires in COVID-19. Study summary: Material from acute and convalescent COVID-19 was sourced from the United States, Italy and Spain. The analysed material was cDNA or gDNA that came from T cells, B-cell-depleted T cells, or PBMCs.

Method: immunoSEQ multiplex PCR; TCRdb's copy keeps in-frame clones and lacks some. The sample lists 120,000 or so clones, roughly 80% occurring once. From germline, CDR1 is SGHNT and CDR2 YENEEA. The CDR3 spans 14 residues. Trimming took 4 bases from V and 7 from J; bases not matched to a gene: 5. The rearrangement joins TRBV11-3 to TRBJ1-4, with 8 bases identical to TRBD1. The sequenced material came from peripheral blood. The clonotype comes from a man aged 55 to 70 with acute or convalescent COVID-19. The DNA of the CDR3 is TGTGCCAGCAGCTCGGACAGGGAAAGTGAAAAACTGTTTTTT. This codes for CASSSDRESEKLFF.